This T cell receptor (beta chain) originates from a study of follicular helper T cells after annual influenza vaccination (dated by TCRdb to about 2017). About the full investigation: After each seasonal influenza vaccination, blood samples were collected on days 0, 7 and 28. To study recall of cTfh clones, some subjects were followed across successive annual vaccinations spanning the 2013-2014, 2014-2015 and 2015-2016 seasons. One week after vaccination, a second recruited cohort of roughly 12 subjects (Table S1) displayed a similar ICOS+CD38+ cTfh response. Six subjects had multi-year samples: four covered two vaccination seasons and two covered three seasons. Samples from 2013-2014 were cryopreserved, whereas samples from about 2015 were processed immediately after collection. Summary of the overall study and its limitations: With successive annual vaccinations, a recurrent oligoclonal ICOS+CD38+ cTfh response was recalled, and this response contained tetramer and AIM influenza-specific clonotypes. Day 7 ICOS+CD38+ clones were most often found later in ICOS-CD38- cTfh, suggesting that subset may serve as a memory reservoir. ICOS+CD38+ cTfh clonality correlated with the frequency of that population, and its change correlated with the change in circulating plasmablast frequency. Only 10-20% of analyzed cells yielded productive TCRB sequences, so sampling of rare clonotypes was not possible.

In the germline V gene, CDR1 corresponds to MNHEY and CDR2 to SVGAGI. The germline ends are 7 bases apart after V is trimmed by 4 bases and J by 4 bases. Including the terminal cysteine and phenylalanine, the CDR3 comprises 13 residues. Of all the DNA, just the CDR3 is kept, 39 bases in frame from base 1. The intended sense of this specimen's time point label: 2015-2016 season, pre-vaccination. Seasonal inactivated influenza vaccine (Fluvarix) was administered to adults, and sorted blood CD4 subsets were tracked by TCRB sequencing before and after vaccination. To be eligible, subjects had to live in the community and must not have received influenza vaccine in the previous 6 months. Subjects were excluded for influenza vaccine contraindications, substance abuse, HIV/AIDS, active malignancy, immunomodulatory medication, or active illness such as respiratory infection. At each time point, somewhere between about 40 and 110 mL of blood was taken. Non-naive CD4+CXCR5+PD-1+ cells were defined as circulating Tfh and were sorted into two fractions, ICOS+CD38+ and ICOS-CD38-. Ficoll-Paque PLUS or SepMate separation was used to isolate PBMC. Cell subsets were sorted from PBMC on a BD FACS Aria before DNA extraction.

Receptor amplification or capture employed the immunoSEQ multiplex PCR assay. Adaptive Biotechnologies carried out TCRB amplification, library preparation, sequencing and preliminary bioinformatics at Survey level resolution. TCRB sequencing used multiplex PCR amplification of genomic DNA from sorted cTfh populations. In the authors' own workflow: Clonality was computed in R as 1 minus normalized Shannon entropy; the Gini index was calculated with the R package ineq. Overlap score was defined as the summed counts of shared sequences divided by the total counts of all sequences in both compared samples. Shared-clonotype significance used Fisher's exact test assuming a theoretical repertoire of 10^7 TCRB sequences. Drawn from immuneACCESS, this table holds only the in-frame rearrangements with V and J called that TCRdb kept. Clones are partly lost; checked studies trace under half to an unresolved V gene and leave the rest unexplained. V, J and clone size were drawn from that table, and D and trimming were deduced from the DNA. This sample lists about 12,000 clones; 80% were detected once. Roughly 3.5% of the sample goes to the ten largest clones.

As to this clone: The target of this receptor is not known. The record has no base qualities; no much larger clone is one base away.

The sample was CXCR5+ CD38- circulating T follicular helper cells from blood, taken on the day of influenza vaccination. What this sample's cell subset or site label stands for: circulating Tfh, non-naive CD4+CXCR5+PD-1+ (ICOS+CD38+ or ICOS-CD38-). The receptor's source is an adult who received the influenza vaccine. The rearrangement combines TRBV6-5 with TRBJ2-2; no D gene can be assigned with confidence. DNA sequence: TGTGCCAGCAGTTCCCCTACCACCGGGGAGCTGTTTTTT. It translates to CASSSPTTGELFF.